The next 9 T cell receptor beta chains were all read from a single sample in a study of T cell repertoires in cytomegalovirus infection. TCRdb recomputed calls from the reads with MiXCR, one row per CDR3 protein. The table records fewer than 250,000 distinct CDR3 sequences, over 20% of them present only once. The sample comprised CD8+ T cells from PBMCs. The receptor source for this set is a human donor in good health (CMV status not recorded). Some clones in this sample may be carry-over from other donors' samples.

The table lists this clonotype with many counts. This rearrangement joins TRBV29-1 to TRBJ2-1; 13 positions match TRBD2. The length of the CDR3 is 17 residues. Germline V gives CDR1 SQVTM, CDR2 ANQGSEA. The J segment lost 4 bases and the V segment lost 1 base, leaving 7 bases of the junction unmatched. The CDR3 here is CSVEGGLAGALYNEQFF. The CDR3, as DNA: TGCAGCGTTGAAGGTGGACTAGCGGGGGCCTTGTACAATGAGCAGTTCTTC.

The CDR3 DNA is TGTGCCAGCAGCCCTACAGGGGCCCTCTACGAGCAGTACTTC. As protein: CASSPTGALYEQYF. The chain employs TRBV6-5 and TRBJ2-7, with TRBD1 matching 7 bases. This CDR3 comprises 14 residues. With 6 bases clipped from V and 3 bases from J, the junction kept 8 bases outside the gene matches. CDR1 MNHEY and CDR2 SVGAGI come from the germline V gene.

Ten or more counts support this clonotype. The chain combines TRBV7-9 with TRBJ1-1, with a tentative D call TRBD1 (5 bases). Germline V gene lookup returns CDR1 SEHNR and CDR2 FQNEAQ (reference sequence). This CDR3 spans 12 amino acids. The germline V and J ends were trimmed by 2 bases and 12 bases, with 13 bases remaining between them. Here the CDR3 DNA reads TGTGCCAGCAGCTTACGAGGGGAAAGAACTTTCTTT. Translation gives CASSLRGERTFF.

The rearrangement links TRBV7-6 to TRBJ2-5; 12 nucleotides agree with TRBD2. Germline trimming cut 2 bases from V and 3 bases from J; bases unmatched to any gene: 1. The CDR3 covers 15 residues. The germline V gene has CDR1 SGHVS and CDR2 FNYEAQ. The CDR3 region is CASSLTSGGKETQYF. DNA of the CDR3: TGTGCCAGCAGCTTAACTAGCGGGGGGAAAGAGACCCAGTACTTC.

The chain is built from TRBV5-1 and TRBJ2-1; D might be TRBD1 (6 bases). The CDR3 is 14 residues long. CDR1 is SGHRS and CDR2 is YFSETQ in the germline V gene. V was cut by 3 bases and J by 5 bases, with 12 bases left in between. DNA for the CDR3: TGCGCCAGCAGCTACTGGACAGCAGACAATGAGCAGTTCTTC. Amino acids: CASSYWTADNEQFF.

This clonotype came up a few times. The gene calls are TRBV7-9 and TRBJ2-1; the match to TRBD2 covers 13 bases. Germline CDR1 SEHNR, CDR2 FQNEAQ (reference sequence). The J segment lost 8 bases and the V segment lost 5 bases, leaving 6 bases of the junction unmatched. The CDR3 has 15 amino acids. CDR3 residues: CASSPTSGGIYEQFF. The CDR3, as DNA: TGTGCCAGCAGCCCGACTAGCGGGGGGATCTATGAGCAGTTCTTC.

The J gene is TRBJ1-1, the V gene TRBV9, with D perhaps matching TRBD1 (5 bases). V was shortened by 1 base and J by 4 bases, with 8 bases between the two germline ends. Germline CDR1 is SGDLS and CDR2 is YYNGEE. The CDR3 is 13 amino acids. CDR3 in amino acids: CASSVSGTTEAFF. Written as DNA, the CDR3 is TGTGCCAGCAGCGTATCAGGGACCACTGAAGCTTTCTTT.

The rearrangement uses TRBV29-1 and TRBJ2-5; TRBD2 matches 7 bases. The CDR3 sequence is 15 residues long. CDR1 SQVTM and CDR2 ANQGSEA come from the germline V gene. V dropped 4 bases and J dropped 5; count of bases not matched to a gene: 13. The CDR3 DNA reads TGCAGCGTTGGGGGGGGGGTGTCTAGCTTGGAGACCCAGTACTTC. Translating it yields CSVGGGVSSLETQYF. Full variable domain (rest looked up from reference TRBV29-1 and TRBJ2-5): SAVISQKPSRDICQRGTSLTIQCQVDSQVTMMFWYRQQPGQSLTLIATANQGSEATYESGFVIDKFPISRPNLTFSTLTVSNMSPEDSSIYLCSVGGGVSSLETQYFGPGTRLLVL.

The rearrangement joins TRBV10-3 to TRBJ1-5; 9 bases are shared with TRBD1. Germline V gives CDR1 ENHRY, CDR2 SYGVKD. CDR3 size: 15 residues. J was trimmed by 6 bases and V by 3 bases; bases with no gene match: 6. The CDR3 coding sequence is TGTGCCATCAGTGAAACGGTGACAGGGGGTCAGCCCCAGCATTTT. Protein: CAISETVTGGQPQHF.